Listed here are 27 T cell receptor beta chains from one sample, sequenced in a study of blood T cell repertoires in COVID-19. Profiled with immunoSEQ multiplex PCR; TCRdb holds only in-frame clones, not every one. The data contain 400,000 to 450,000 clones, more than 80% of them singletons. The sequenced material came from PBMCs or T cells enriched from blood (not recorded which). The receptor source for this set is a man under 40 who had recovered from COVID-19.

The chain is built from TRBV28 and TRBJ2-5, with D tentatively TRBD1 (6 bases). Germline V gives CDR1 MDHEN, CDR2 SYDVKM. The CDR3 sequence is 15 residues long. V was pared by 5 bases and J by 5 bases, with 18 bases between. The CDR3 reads CASSPLEGVRETQYF. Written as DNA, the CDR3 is TGTGCCAGCAGTCCACTCGAGGGGGTCAGGGAGACCCAGTACTTC.

The CDR3 DNA follows: TGCGCCAGCAGCCAAGTACTCCGGGAGGGAGGCGGGACCCAGTACTTC. Its translation: CASSQVLREGGGTQYF. The chain joins TRBV4-1 to TRBJ2-5; 8 positions match TRBD2. The CDR3 extends over 16 amino acids. V lost 1 base and J lost 7; bases outside the gene matches: 11. The germline gives CDR1 MGHRA, CDR2 YSYEKL.

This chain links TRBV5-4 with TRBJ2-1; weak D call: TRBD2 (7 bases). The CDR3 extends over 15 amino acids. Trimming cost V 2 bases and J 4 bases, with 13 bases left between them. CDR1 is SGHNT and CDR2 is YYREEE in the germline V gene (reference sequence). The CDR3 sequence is CASSFPQGGYNEQFF. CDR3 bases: TGTGCCAGCAGCTTTCCACAGGGAGGGTACAATGAGCAGTTCTTC.

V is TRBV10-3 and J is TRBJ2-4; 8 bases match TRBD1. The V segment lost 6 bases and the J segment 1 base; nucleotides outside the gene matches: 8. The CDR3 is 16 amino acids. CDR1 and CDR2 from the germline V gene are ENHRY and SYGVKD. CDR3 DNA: TGTGCCATCAGCCCAGGGGGCGCGAAGGCCAAAAACATTCAGTACTTC. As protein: CAISPGGAKAKNIQYF.

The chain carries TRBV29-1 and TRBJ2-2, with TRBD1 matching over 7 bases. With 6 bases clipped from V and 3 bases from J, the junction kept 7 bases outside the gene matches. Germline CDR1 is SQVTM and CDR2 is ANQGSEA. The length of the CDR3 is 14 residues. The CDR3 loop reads CSVRGHMDTGELFF. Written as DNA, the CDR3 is TGCAGCGTAAGGGGGCATATGGACACCGGGGAGCTGTTTTTT.

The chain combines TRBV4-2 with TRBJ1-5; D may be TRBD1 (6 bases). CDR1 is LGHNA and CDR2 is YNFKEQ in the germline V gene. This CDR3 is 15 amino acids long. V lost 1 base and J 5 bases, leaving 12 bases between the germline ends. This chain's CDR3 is CASSQVDRSDQPQHF. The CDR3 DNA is TGTGCCAGCAGCCAAGTCGACAGGTCGGATCAGCCCCAGCATTTT.

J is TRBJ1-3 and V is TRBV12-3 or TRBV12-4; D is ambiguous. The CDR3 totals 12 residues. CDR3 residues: CAISNSGNTIYF. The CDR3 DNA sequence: TGTGCTATTAGTAACTCTGGAAACACCATATATTTT.

The CDR3 loop reads CASSFRFVGNQPQHF. CDR3 nucleotide sequence: TGTGCCAGCAGTTTTCGGTTTGTGGGCAATCAGCCCCAGCATTTT. The chain couples TRBV28 to TRBJ1-5; no reliable D call. Germline V gene data show CDR1 as MDHEN and CDR2 as SYDVKM. Trimming left V 3 bases short and J 2 bases short, with 11 bases between. The CDR3 is 15 residues long.

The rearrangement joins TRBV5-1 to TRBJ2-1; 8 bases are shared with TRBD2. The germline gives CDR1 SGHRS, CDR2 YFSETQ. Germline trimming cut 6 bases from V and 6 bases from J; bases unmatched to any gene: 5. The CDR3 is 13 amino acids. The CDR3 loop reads CASMSGSSNEQFF. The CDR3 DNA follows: TGCGCCAGCATGAGCGGGAGCAGCAATGAGCAGTTCTTC.

CDR3 protein: CASSSWELTDTQYF. The DNA for the CDR3 is TGTGCCAGCAGCTCCTGGGAGCTCACAGATACGCAGTATTTT. The V and J genes are TRBV7-8 and TRBJ2-3, with D perhaps TRBD2 (5 bases). Germline lookup yields CDR1 SGHVS and CDR2 FQNEAQ. Trimming left V 4 bases short and J 2 bases short, with 10 bases between. The CDR3 loop spans 14 amino acids.

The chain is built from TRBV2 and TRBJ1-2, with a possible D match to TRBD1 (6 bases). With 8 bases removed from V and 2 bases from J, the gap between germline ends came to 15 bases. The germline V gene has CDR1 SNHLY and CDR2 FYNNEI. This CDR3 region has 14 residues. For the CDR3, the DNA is TGTGCCAGCGGAAAAGGACAGTTGAACTATGGCTACACCTTC. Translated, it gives CASGKGQLNYGYTF.

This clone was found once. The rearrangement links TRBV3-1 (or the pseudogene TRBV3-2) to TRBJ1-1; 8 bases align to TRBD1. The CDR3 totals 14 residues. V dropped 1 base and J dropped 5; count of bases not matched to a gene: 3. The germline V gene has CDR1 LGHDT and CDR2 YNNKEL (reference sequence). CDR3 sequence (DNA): TGTGCCAGCAGCCAAGCAGGGGGCTCTACTGAAGCTTTCTTT. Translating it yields CASSQAGGSTEAFF.

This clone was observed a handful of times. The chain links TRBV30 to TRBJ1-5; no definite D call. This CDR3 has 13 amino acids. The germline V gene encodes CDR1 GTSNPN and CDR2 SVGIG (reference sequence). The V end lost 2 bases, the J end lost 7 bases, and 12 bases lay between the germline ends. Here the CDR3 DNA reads TGTGCCTGGAGTTTGGAGAATCAACAGCCCCAGCATTTT. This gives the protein CAWSLENQQPQHF. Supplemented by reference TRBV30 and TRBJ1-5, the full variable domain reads SQTIHQWPATLVQPVGSPLSLECTVEGTSNPNLYWYRQAAGRGLQLLFYSVGIGQISSEVPQNLSASRPQDRQFILSSKKLLLSDSGFYLCAWSLENQQPQHFGDGTRLSIL.

For the CDR3, the DNA is TGTGCCAGCAGCATGGCACGAGGATTGAACACTGAAGCTTTCTTT. This translates into CASSMARGLNTEAFF. The chain joins TRBV5-8 to TRBJ1-1; D remains ambiguous. The CDR3 is 15 amino acids. Germline-derived CDR1 and CDR2 are SGHTS and YDEGEE. V was clipped by 4 bases and J by 0 bases, with 13 bases between them.

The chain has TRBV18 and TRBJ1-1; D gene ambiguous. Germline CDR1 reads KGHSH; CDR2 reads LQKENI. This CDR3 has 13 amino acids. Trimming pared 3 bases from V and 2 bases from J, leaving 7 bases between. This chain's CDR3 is CASSPQENTEAFF. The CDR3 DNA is TGTGCCAGCTCACCTCAGGAAAACACTGAAGCTTTCTTT.

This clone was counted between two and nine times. The CDR3 loop reads CASSSGRNEQFF. In DNA form, the CDR3 reads TGTGCCAGCAGCTCCGGGAGAAATGAGCAGTTCTTC. The rearrangement uses TRBV7-2 and TRBJ2-1; maybe TRBD2 (6 bases). The V end lost 4 bases, the J end lost 7 bases, and 8 bases lay between the germline ends. Germline V gives CDR1 SGHTA, CDR2 FQGNSA. The CDR3 extends over 12 amino acids.

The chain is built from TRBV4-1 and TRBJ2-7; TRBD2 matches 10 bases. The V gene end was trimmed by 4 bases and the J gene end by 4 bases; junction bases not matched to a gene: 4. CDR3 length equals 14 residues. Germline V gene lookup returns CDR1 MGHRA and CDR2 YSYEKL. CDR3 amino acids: CASSLRTSGYEQYF. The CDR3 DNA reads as TGCGCCAGCAGCCTACGGACTAGCGGTTACGAGCAGTACTTC.

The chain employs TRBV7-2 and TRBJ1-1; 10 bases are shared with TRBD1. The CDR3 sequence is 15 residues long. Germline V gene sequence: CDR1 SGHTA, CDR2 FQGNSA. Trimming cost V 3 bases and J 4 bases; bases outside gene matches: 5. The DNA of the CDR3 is TGTGCCAGCAGCTTGTACGGGACAGGGGCCACTGAAGCTTTCTTT. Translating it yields CASSLYGTGATEAFF.

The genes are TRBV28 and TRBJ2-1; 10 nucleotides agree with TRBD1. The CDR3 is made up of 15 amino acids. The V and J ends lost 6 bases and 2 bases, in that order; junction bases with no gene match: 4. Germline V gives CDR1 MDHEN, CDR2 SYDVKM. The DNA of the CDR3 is TGTGCCAGCAGCTCCGGGACAGGGGCCTACAATGAGCAGTTCTTC. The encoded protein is CASSSGTGAYNEQFF.

The CDR3 bases are TGTGCCACCAGCACCTATTCAGGGGTGGGAGAGACCCAGTACTTC. It codes for CATSTYSGVGETQYF. V usage is TRBV15 and J usage is TRBJ2-5; possibly TRBD1 for D (6 bases). The length of the CDR3 is 15 residues. With 4 bases removed from V and 4 bases from J, the gap between germline ends came to 16 bases. From germline, CDR1 is LNHNV and CDR2 YYDKDF (reference sequence). The full variable domain, rest sourced from reference TRBV15 and TRBJ2-5, is DAMVIQNPRYQVTQFGKPVTLSCSQTLNHNVMYWYQQKSSQAPKLLFHYYDKDFNNEADTPDNFQSRRPNTSFCFLDIRSPGLGDTAMYLCATSTYSGVGETQYFGPGTRLLVL.

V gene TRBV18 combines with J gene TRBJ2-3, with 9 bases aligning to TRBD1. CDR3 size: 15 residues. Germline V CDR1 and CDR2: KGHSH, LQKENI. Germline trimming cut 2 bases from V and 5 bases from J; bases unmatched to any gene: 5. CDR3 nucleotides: TGTGCCAGCTCACCAGCGGGACAGGGCCTAGATACGCAGTATTTT. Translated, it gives CASSPAGQGLDTQYF.

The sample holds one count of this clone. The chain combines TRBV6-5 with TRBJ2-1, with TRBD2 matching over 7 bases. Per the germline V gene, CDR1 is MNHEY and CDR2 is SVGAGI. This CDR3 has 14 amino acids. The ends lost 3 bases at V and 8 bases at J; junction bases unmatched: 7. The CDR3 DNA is TGTGCCAGCAGTTATGAGGGAGGGCCGGATGAGCAGTTCTTC. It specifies CASSYEGGPDEQFF.

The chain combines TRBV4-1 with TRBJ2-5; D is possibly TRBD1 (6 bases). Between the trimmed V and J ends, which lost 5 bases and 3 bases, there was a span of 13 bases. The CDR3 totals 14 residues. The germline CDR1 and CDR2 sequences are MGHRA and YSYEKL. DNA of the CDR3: TGCGCCAGCAGCTTCCAGGGACACAAAGAGACCCAGTACTTC. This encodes CASSFQGHKETQYF.

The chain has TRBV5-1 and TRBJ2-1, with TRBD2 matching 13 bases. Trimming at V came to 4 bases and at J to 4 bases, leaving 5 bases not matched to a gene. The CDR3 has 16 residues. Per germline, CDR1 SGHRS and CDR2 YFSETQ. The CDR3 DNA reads TGCGCCAGCAGCCCTGGGACTAGCGGGACTTACAATGAGCAGTTCTTC. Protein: CASSPGTSGTYNEQFF. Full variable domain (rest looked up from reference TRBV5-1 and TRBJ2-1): KAGVTQTPRYLIKTRGQQVTLSCSPISGHRSVSWYQQTPGQGLQFLFEYFSETQRNKGNFPGRFSGRQFSNSRSEMNVSTLELGDSALYLCASSPGTSGTYNEQFFGPGTRLTVL.

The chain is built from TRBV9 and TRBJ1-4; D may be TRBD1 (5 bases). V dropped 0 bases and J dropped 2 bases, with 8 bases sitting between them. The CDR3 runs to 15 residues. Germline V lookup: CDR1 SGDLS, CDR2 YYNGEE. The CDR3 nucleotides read TGTGCCAGCAGCGTAGGGGCAGGGACTAATGAAAAACTGTTTTTT. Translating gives CASSVGAGTNEKLFF.

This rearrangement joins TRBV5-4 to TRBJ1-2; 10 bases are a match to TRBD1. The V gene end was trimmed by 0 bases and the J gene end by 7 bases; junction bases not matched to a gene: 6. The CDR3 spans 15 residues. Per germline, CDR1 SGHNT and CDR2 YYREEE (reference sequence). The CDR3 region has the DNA TGTGCCAGCAGCTTGGGGGGACAGGGGACGGGTGGCTACACCTTC. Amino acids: CASSLGGQGTGGYTF.

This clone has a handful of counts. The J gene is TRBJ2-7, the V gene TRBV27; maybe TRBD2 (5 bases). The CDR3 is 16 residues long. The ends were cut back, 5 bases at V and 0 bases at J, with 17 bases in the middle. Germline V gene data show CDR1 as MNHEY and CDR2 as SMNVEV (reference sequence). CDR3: CASSPRGGPLSYEQYF. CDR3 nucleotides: TGTGCCAGCAGTCCCCGAGGCGGGCCCCTCTCCTACGAGCAGTACTTC.